A selection of T cell receptor beta chains follows, all from one sample in a study of vaccination and CD4 T cells after COVID-19. TCRdb recomputed calls from the PCR reads with MiXCR, one row per CDR3 protein. This table has more than 5,000 distinct CDR3 sequences, approximately 36% appearing once. Their target antigens are unknown. Material for sequencing was CD4+ T cells from blood, cultured in vitro. These receptor sequences come from a human donor in good health. CDR3s include the opening cysteine and the closing phenylalanine or tryptophan. The D gene is left open where the match is weak. Part of the rows lack a size; the others show once, few, many or a class for expanded clones.

>few|TRBV11-2|-|TRBJ1-2
TGTGCCAGCAGCCCCCCCGGGCAGGGTAATAGGTATGGCTACACCTTC
CASSPPGQGNRYGYTF
>few|TRBV7-8|-|TRBJ1-1
TGTGCCAGCAGCTTAGTAAACACTGAAGCTTTCTTT
CASSLVNTEAFF
>-|TRBV2|TRBD1|TRBJ2-1
TGTGCCAGCGGTACAGGGGTCGGTGAGCAGTTCTTC
CASGTGVGEQFF
>-|TRBV19|-|TRBJ1-2
TGTGCCAGTAGTATGGCCAGCTTTTATGGCTACACCTTC
CASSMASFYGYTF
>few|TRBV6-4|-|TRBJ1-5
TGTGCCAGCAGTCCACACTTCAATCAGCCCCAGCATTTT
CASSPHFNQPQHF
>few|TRBV4-2|-|TRBJ1-1
TGTGCCAGCAGCCAAGACCGCGAAGCTTTCTTT
CASSQDREAFF
>-|TRBV7-3|TRBD2|TRBJ2-6
TGTGCCAGCAGCTTATCGCGGGGGGATTCCCTCTCTGGGGCCAACGTCCTGACTTTC
CASSLSRGDSLSGANVLTF
>-|TRBV25-1|TRBD1|TRBJ1-1
TGTGCCAGCAGTGATTGGGGACAGCACACTGAAGCTTTCTTT
CASSDWGQHTEAFF
>few|TRBV20-1|-|TRBJ2-3
TGCAGTGCGAACGCGGGTACCACTAAAAGCACAGATACGCAGTATTTT
CSANAGTTKSTDTQYF
>once|TRBV21-1|-|TRBJ1-1
TGTGCCAGCAGCCCGCGGAATGCGTCTGAAGCCTTGAACACTGAAGCTTTCTTT
CASSPRNASEALNTEAFF
>few|TRBV10-3|-|TRBJ1-6
TGTGCCATCAGGAGGGGCCTTGGTTCACCCCTCCACTTT
CAIRRGLGSPLHF
>-|TRBV6-2/TRBV6-3|-|TRBJ1-1
TGTGCCAGCAGTTACACGGCAGCGAACACTGAAGCTTTCTTT
CASSYTAANTEAFF
>-|TRBV18|-|TRBJ1-2
TGTGCCAGCTCACCCTACACCTATGGCTACACCTTC
CASSPYTYGYTF
>-|TRBV18|-|TRBJ1-1
TGTGCCAGCTCACCACCCCTGTTCACTGAAGCTTTCTTT
CASSPPLFTEAFF
>few|TRBV19|-|TRBJ1-2
TGTGCCAGTAGTATCGCGACAGTTAACTATGGCTACACCTTC
CASSIATVNYGYTF
>few|TRBV7-9|-|TRBJ2-7
TGTGCCAGCAGCTTTTGGGCGAGAACAGACGAGCAGTACTTC
CASSFWARTDEQYF
>few|TRBV7-9|TRBD1|TRBJ2-2
TGTGCCAGCAGCTGGACAGGCGGAGACACCGGGGAGCTGTTTTTT
CASSWTGGDTGELFF
>few|TRBV24-1|-|TRBJ2-1
TGTGCCACCAGTGATGGGCCAGCGTCCATCTACAATGAGCAGTTCTTC
CATSDGPASIYNEQFF
>-|TRBV19|TRBD1|TRBJ2-7
TGTGCCAGTAGTATAGTCCGGGACAGTCCTATCTACGAGCAGTACTTC
CASSIVRDSPIYEQYF
>few|TRBV6-1|-|TRBJ1-1
TGTGCCAGCAGCCATTATAGGACGGTAAACACTGAAGCTTTCTTT
CASSHYRTVNTEAFF
>few|TRBV7-9|-|TRBJ1-1
TGTGCCAGCAGCTTCCCCCCGGGACACACCGAAGCTTTCTTT
CASSFPPGHTEAFF
>-|TRBV7-3|-|TRBJ1-1
TGTGCCAGCAGCGCGGGACAAGTAGGTGAAGCTTTCTTT
CASSAGQVGEAFF
>few|TRBV19|-|TRBJ2-7
TGTGCCAGTAGTCCACCGGGCCCCAAGGGCTACGAGCAGTACTTC
CASSPPGPKGYEQYF
>-|TRBV7-8|TRBD1|TRBJ1-3
TGTGCCAGCAGGTCGACAGGGCTCTCTGGAAACACCATATATTTT
CASRSTGLSGNTIYF
>few|TRBV7-9|TRBD2|TRBJ2-3
TGTGCCAGCAGCTTAGTAAGCGGGGAGGATACGCAGTATTTT
CASSLVSGEDTQYF
>few|TRBV21-1|-|TRBJ1-1
TGTGCCAGCATTATGGCTTTCTTT
CASIMAFF
>few|TRBV7-9|-|TRBJ1-5
TGTGCCAGCAGCTTAGCGGACGGGGCCCAGCATTTT
CASSLADGAQHF
>-|TRBV5-1|-|TRBJ2-3
TGCGCCAGCAGCTTGGGTCCTAGCAGGAGCACAGATACGCAGTATTTT
CASSLGPSRSTDTQYF
>few|TRBV25-1|-|TRBJ1-2
TGTGCCAGCAGGGAGGGGATATCCCCCTATGGCTACACCTTC
CASREGISPYGYTF
>-|TRBV28|-|TRBJ1-1
TGTGCCAGCAGTTTGATTACAGGGAACACTGAAGCTTTCTTT
CASSLITGNTEAFF
>-|TRBV30|-|TRBJ1-1
TGTGCCTGGAGTGTAAGACATGAAGCTTTCTTT
CAWSVRHEAFF
>few|TRBV24-1|-|TRBJ2-3
TGTGCCACCAGTGCCGGTCGGGTCACAGATACGCAGTATTTT
CATSAGRVTDTQYF
>few|TRBV4-2|TRBD2|TRBJ2-3
TGTGCCAGCAGCAAAGAGGGCGGGGGGGGCACAGATACGCAGTATTTT
CASSKEGGGGTDTQYF
>-|TRBV11-2|-|TRBJ2-2
TGTGCCAGCAGCCCCGGGGTATCTTCGAACACCGGGGAGCTGTTTTTT
CASSPGVSSNTGELFF
>-|TRBV21-1|-|TRBJ1-1
TGTGCCAGCAGCAAAGATAGGGGGCAGAACACTGAAGCTTTCTTT
CASSKDRGQNTEAFF
>-|TRBV5-1|TRBD1|TRBJ2-3
TGCGCCAGCAGCTTGTTAGACAGGGGGCGCGCAGATACGCAGTATTTT
CASSLLDRGRADTQYF
>once|TRBV5-4|TRBD1|TRBJ1-2
TGTGCCAGCAGCTGGGACAGGGGGAACTATGGCTACACCTTC
CASSWDRGNYGYTF
>-|TRBV27|TRBD1|TRBJ1-2
TGTGCCAGCAGTTTAGCAACCGGGACAGGGGGCTGGTATGGCTACACCTTC
CASSLATGTGGWYGYTF
>medium-sized|TRBV20-1|-|TRBJ1-1
TGCAGTGCTAGCGGGGGGAGGGCTTTCTTT
CSASGGRAFF
>few|TRBV7-9|-|TRBJ1-5
TGTGCCAGCAGCTTTGAGAGGGATCAGCCCCAGCATTTT
CASSFERDQPQHF
>-|TRBV30|-|TRBJ1-2
TGTGCCTGGAGTGTGGGAGTGGACTATGGCTACACCTTC
CAWSVGVDYGYTF
>few|TRBV10-3|-|TRBJ1-2
TGTGCCATCAGTGAGTACCAGGACTACTATGGCTACACCTTC
CAISEYQDYYGYTF